This T cell receptor (beta chain) was recorded in a study of cytomegalovirus exposure and HLA in healthy donors. Study conclusions and caveats: Follow-up analysis later connected one missense variant in DCLRE1C with trimming of TCR beta V- and J-genes. Data from an earlier analysis indicated that most TCR beta V segments were productive either about 90% or about 30% of the time.

Trimming at V came to 7 bases and at J to 3 bases, leaving 10 bases not matched to a gene. There are 17 residues in the CDR3. Germline-derived CDR1 and CDR2 are WSHSY and SAAADI. The PCR employed 60 Vbeta primers together with 13 Jbeta primers. Assay: immunoSEQ multiplex PCR; the TCRdb copy retains only in-frame clones and omits some. The sample has around 200,000 clones, roughly 79% seen once. Turning to this clone: The antigen is undetermined.

The rearrangement uses TRBV10-2 and TRBJ2-1; 12 bases align to TRBD2. Sequencing was done on a sample of PBMCs. This clonotype originated in a young man in good health and CMV-seronegative. CDR3 coding DNA: TGCGCCAGCAATCTAGCGGGAGGGGCTCTAGGCTACAATGAGCAGTTCTTC. Translation gives CASNLAGGALGYNEQFF.